The source of this TCR beta chain is a study of T cells in Graves' hyperthyroidism and ophthalmopathy. Study-wide context: Before any treatment, at initial diagnosis, peripheral blood was collected.

V lost 2 bases and J lost 5; bases outside the gene matches: 8. The CDR3 extends over 15 amino acids. Germline CDR1 SGDLS, CDR2 YYNGEE. Study-wide points: Blood also carried most thyroid clonotypes expanded above 0.001. In validation, the model predicted ophthalmopathy. These predictions came a median about 6.5 months before onset.

RNA transcripts served as the template for amplifying TCR beta CDR3 regions. HTBI primers were used for first-round RT-PCR of the TCR CDR3. In TCRdb, the multiplex PCR reads were re-called with MiXCR into one record per CDR3 protein. The sample lists fewer than 300,000 distinct CDR3 sequences, about 15% occurring once. Patients having uncontrolled infection, another autoimmune disease, pregnancy or lactation were not included. On this clonotype itself: Its antigen is unidentified.

Material for sequencing was blood. The clonotype originates from a woman in her fifties or sixties with Graves' hyperthyroidism that later progressed to Graves' ophthalmopathy. The gene calls are TRBV9 and TRBJ2-5; 8 positions agree with TRBD2. The CDR3 here is CASSVSGTLGETQYF. In DNA, the CDR3 is TGTGCCAGCAGCGTTAGCGGGACCCTGGGGGAGACCCAGTACTTC.